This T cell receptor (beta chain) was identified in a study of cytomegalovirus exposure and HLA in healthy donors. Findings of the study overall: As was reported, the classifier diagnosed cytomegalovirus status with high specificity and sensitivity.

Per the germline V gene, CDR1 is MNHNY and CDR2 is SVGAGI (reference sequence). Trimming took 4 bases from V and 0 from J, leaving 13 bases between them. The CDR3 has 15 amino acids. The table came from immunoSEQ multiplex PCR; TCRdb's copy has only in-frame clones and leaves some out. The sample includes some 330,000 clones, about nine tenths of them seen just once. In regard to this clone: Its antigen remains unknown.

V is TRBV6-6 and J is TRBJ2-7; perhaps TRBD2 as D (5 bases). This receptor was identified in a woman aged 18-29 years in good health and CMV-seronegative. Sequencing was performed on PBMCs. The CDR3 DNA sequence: TGTGCCAGCAGTTCAGAAGCGGATTCCTCCTACGAGCAGTACTTC. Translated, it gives CASSSEADSSYEQYF.